This TCR beta chain was sequenced for a study of monozygotic twins with inflammatory bowel disease. Total RNA from whole blood was isolated with no T cell sorting. Via template switching, UMIs carrying a 6-nucleotide sample barcode were introduced. Using the 5' RACE reads, TCRdb records one entry per CDR3 protein without DNA. Its listing shows approximately 400,000 distinct CDR3 sequences. Study-wide points: Findings did not support one strong IBD-associated signal or clonotype. Clonotypes shared with others were fewer in IBD patients than in healthy twins, especially with disease activity.

Worth noting for this clonotype: Its cognate antigen is unknown.

This receptor was identified in a human donor with ulcerative colitis or Crohn's disease, or a healthy co-twin of an affected twin (not recorded which). Sequenced material: blood.

The CDR3: CASSYTTGPGGDTQYF. The chain combines TRBV6-5 with TRBJ2-3; TCRdb's assignment of TRBD1 cannot be checked, as there is no DNA. Germline loops: CDR1 MNHEY, CDR2 SVGAGI. This CDR3 contains 16 residues.